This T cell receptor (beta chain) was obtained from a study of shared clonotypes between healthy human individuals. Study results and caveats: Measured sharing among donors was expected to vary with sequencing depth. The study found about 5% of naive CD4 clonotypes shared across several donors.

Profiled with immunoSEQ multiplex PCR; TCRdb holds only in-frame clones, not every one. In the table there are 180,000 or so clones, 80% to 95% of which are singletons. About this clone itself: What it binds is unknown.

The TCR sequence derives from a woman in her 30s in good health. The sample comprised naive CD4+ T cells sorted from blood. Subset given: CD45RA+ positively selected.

The DNA of the CDR3 is TGTGCCAGCAGTTACGCGGGACTAGCGTTTTACGAGCAGTACTTC. This gives the protein CASSYAGLAFYEQYF. J is TRBJ2-7 and V is TRBV6-5; 10 positions agree with TRBD2. This CDR3 contains 15 residues. Germline V CDR1 and CDR2: MNHEY, SVGAGI. J gave up 4 bases and V 2 bases, and 5 bases lay outside the gene matches.